The source of this TCR beta chain is a study of cytomegalovirus exposure and HLA in healthy donors. Notes on the study in general: A later analysis reportedly identified an Asian-associated ancestry cluster as carrying fewer N-insertions than the roughly 700-donor mean.

V lost 0 bases, J lost 8 bases, and 16 bases lay in between. Germline-derived CDR1 and CDR2 are SEHNR and FQNEAQ (reference sequence). This CDR3 has 15 residues. This clone was seen a single time. What it recognizes is unknown. The study ran its PCR with 60 Vbeta and 13 Jbeta primers. TCRdb keeps only in-frame clones here, not all; method: immunoSEQ multiplex PCR. The table includes 100,000 to 150,000 clones, over 65% detected once. This sequence was found in a man aged 25 to 40 in good health and CMV-seropositive. J is TRBJ1-2 and V is TRBV7-9; TRBD1 might be the D (5 bases). The sequencing sample was made of PBMCs. The CDR3 nucleotides read TGTGCCAGCAGCTTAGCCGGGGGATACCCCTACGGCTACACCTTC. It yields the protein CASSLAGGYPYGYTF.